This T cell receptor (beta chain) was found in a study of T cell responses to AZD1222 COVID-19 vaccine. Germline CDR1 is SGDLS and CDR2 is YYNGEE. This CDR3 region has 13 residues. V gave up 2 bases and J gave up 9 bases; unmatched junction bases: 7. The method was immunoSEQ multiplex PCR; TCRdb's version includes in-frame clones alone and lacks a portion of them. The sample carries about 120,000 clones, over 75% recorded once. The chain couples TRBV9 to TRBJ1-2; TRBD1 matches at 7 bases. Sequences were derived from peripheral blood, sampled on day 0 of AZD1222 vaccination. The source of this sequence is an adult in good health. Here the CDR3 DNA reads TGTGCCAGCAGCGTCGGACAGGAGGTTAGCTACACCTTC. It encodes CASSVGQEVSYTF. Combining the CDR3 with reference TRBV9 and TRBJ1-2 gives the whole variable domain DSGVTQTPKHLITATGQRVTLRCSPRSGDLSVYWYQQSLDQGLQFLIQYYNGEERAKGNILERFSAQQFPDLHSELNLSSLELGDSALYFCASSVGQEVSYTFGSGTRLTVV.